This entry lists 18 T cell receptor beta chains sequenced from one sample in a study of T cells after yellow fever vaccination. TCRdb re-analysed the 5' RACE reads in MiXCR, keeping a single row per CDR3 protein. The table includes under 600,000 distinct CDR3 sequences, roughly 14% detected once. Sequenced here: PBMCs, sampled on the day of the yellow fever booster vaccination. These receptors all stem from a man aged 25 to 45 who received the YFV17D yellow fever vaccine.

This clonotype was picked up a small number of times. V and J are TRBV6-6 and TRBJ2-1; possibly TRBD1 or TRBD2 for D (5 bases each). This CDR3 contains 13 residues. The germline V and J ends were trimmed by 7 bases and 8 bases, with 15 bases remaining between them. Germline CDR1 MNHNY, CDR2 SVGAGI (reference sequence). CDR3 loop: CASTTNWGYEQFF. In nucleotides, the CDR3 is TGTGCCAGCACCACTAATTGGGGGTATGAGCAGTTCTTC.

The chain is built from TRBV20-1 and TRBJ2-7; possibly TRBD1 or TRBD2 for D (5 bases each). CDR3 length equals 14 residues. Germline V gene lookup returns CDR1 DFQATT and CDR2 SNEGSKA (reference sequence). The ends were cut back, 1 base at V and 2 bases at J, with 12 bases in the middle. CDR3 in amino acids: CSARVGEGPYEQYF. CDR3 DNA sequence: TGCAGTGCTAGAGTGGGGGAAGGGCCCTACGAGCAGTACTTC.

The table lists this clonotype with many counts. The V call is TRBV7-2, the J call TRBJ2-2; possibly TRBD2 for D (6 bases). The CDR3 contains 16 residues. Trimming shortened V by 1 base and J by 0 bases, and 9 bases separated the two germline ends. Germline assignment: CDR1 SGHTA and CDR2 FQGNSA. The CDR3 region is CASSLVGGSNTGELFF. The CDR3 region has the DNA TGTGCCAGCAGCTTAGTTGGGGGGTCGAACACCGGGGAGCTGTTTTTT.

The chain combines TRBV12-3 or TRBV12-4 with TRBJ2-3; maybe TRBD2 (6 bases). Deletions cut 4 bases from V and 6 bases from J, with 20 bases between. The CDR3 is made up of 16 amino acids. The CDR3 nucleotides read TGTGCCAGCAGTTCCCCCTTGGGGGGACGTACTGATACGCAGTATTTT. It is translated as CASSSPLGGRTDTQYF.

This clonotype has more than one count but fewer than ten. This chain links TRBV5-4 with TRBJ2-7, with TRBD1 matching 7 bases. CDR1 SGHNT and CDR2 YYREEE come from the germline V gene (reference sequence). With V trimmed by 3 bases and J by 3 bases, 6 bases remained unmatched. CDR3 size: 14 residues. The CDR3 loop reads CASSSRDSYYEQYF. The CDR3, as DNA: TGTGCCAGCAGCTCACGGGACAGCTACTACGAGCAGTACTTC.

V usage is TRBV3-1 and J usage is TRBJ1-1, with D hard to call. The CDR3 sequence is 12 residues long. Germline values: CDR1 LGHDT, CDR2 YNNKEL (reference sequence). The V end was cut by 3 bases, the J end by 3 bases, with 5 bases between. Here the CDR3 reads CASSHWDTEAFF. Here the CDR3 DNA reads TGTGCCAGCAGCCACTGGGACACTGAAGCTTTCTTT.

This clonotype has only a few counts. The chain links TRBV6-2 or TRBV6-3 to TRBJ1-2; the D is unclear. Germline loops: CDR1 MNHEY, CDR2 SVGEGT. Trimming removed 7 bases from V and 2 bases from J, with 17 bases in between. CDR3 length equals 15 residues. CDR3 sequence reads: CASIPKMAPNYGYTF. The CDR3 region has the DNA TGTGCCAGCATCCCCAAGATGGCACCCAACTATGGCTACACCTTC.

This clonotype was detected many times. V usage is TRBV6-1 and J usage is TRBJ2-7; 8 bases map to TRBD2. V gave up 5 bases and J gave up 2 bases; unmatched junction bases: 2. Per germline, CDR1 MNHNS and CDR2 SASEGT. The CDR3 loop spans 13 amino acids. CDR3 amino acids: CASSPAGAYEQYF. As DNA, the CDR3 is TGTGCCAGCAGTCCAGCGGGGGCCTACGAGCAGTACTTC.

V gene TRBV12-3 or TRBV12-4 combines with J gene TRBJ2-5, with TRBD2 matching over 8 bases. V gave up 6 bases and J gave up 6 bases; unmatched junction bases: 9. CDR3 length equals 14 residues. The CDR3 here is CASSPGLAQKTQYF. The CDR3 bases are TGTGCCAGCAGCCCCGGACTAGCTCAAAAGACCCAGTACTTC.

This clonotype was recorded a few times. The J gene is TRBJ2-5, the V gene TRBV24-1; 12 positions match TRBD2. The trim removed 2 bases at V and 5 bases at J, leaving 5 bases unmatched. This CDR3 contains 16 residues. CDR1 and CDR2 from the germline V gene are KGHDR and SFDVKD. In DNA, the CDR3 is TGTGCCACCAGTGATTCGGCTAGCGGGAGGGGTGAGACCCAGTACTTC. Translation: CATSDSASGRGETQYF.

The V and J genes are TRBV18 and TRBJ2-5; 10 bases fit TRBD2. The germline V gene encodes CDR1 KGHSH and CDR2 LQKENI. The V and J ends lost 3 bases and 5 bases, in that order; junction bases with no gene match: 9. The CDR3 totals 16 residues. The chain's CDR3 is CASSPGVAGGLETQYF. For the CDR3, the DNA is TGTGCCAGCTCACCGGGTGTAGCGGGAGGATTGGAGACCCAGTACTTC. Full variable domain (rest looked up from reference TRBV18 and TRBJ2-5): NAGVMQNPRHLVRRRGQEARLRCSPMKGHSHVYWYRQLPEEGLKFMVYLQKENIIDESGMPKERFSAEFPKEGPSILRIQQVVRGDSAAYFCASSPGVAGGLETQYFGPGTRLLVL.

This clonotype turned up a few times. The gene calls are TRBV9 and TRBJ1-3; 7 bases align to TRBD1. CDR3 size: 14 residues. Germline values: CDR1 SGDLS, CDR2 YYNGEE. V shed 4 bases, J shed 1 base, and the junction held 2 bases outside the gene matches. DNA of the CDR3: TGTGCCAGCAGCAAGACAGGGTCTGGAAACACCATATATTTT. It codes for CASSKTGSGNTIYF.

The CDR3 here is CASSPRGLAGGVNTGELFF. For the CDR3, the DNA is TGTGCCAGCAGTCCCCGGGGACTAGCGGGAGGGGTAAACACCGGGGAGCTGTTTTTT. This rearrangement joins TRBV27 to TRBJ2-2; 16 nucleotides line up with TRBD2. V dropped 5 bases and J dropped 2; count of bases not matched to a gene: 8. CDR3 length: 19 amino acids. Germline V gives CDR1 MNHEY, CDR2 SMNVEV (reference sequence).

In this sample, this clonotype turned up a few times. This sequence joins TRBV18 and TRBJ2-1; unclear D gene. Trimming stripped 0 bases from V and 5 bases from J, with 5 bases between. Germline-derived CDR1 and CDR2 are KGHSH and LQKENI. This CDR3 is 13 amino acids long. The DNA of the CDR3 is TGTGCCAGCTCACCACCTGCGGACAATGAGCAGTTCTTC. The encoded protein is CASSPPADNEQFF.

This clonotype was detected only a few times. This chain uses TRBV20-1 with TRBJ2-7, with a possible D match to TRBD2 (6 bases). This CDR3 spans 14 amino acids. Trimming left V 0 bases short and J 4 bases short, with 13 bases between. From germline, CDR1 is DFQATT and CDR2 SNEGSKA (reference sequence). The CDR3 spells CSARDPKGRYEQYF. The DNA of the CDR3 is TGCAGTGCTAGAGATCCGAAGGGGAGGTACGAGCAGTACTTC.

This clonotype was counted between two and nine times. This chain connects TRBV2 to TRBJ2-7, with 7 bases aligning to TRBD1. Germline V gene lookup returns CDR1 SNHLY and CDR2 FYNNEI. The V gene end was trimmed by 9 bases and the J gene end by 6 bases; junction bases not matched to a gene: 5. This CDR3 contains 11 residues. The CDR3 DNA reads TGTGCCAGTGTGAGGGGGCTCGAGCAGTACTTC. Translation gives CASVRGLEQYF.

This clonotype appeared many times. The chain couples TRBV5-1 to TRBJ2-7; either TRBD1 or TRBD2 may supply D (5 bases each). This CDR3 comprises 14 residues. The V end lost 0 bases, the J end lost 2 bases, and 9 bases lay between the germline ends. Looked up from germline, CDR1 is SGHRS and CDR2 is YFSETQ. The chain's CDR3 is CASSLGDHAYEQYF. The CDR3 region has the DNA TGCGCCAGCAGCTTGGGGGACCATGCCTACGAGCAGTACTTC.

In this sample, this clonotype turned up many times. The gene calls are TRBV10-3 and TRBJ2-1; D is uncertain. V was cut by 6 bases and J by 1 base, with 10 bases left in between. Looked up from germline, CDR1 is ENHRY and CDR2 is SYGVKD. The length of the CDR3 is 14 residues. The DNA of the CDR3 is TGTGCCATCAGCCTTGGTGGGTCCTACAATGAGCAGTTCTTC. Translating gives CAISLGGSYNEQFF.